This T cell receptor beta chain was profiled in a study of neurological immune-mediated disorders. Study findings and constraints: While HTLV-1-associated myelopathy showed the greatest TCR clonal expansion, multiple sclerosis showed the least, falling below healthy controls.

The method for making cDNA was 5'RACE, and it used 10-nucleotide random UMIs. TCRdb independently ran MiXCR on the 5' RACE reads; one entry per CDR3 protein. The profile shows about 84,000 distinct CDR3 sequences, around a tenth of them singletons. This clonotype was found a few times. Its target is not known. The sample was PBMCs. The receptor was derived from a man in his forties in good health.

DNA of the CDR3: TGTGCCAGCAGCTTTACCGGGACACCCTACACCGGGGAGCTGTTTTTT. It codes for CASSFTGTPYTGELFF. The chain couples TRBV7-9 to TRBJ2-2, with D possibly TRBD1 on 6 matching bases. CDR1 SEHNR and CDR2 FQNEAQ come from the germline V gene (reference sequence). Trimming shortened V by 3 bases and J by 3 bases, and 14 bases separated the two germline ends. The CDR3 totals 16 residues.